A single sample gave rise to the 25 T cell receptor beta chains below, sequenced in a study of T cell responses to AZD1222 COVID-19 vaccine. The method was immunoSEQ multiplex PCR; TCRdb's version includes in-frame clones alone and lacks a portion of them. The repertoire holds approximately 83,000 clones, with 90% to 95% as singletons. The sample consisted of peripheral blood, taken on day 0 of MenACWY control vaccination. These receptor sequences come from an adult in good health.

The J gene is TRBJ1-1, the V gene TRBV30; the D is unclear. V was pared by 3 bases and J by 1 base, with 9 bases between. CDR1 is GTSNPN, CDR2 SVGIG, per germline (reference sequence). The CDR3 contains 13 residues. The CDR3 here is CAWSRNGNTEAFF. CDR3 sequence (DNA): TGTGCCTGGAGCAGGAACGGGAACACTGAAGCTTTCTTT.

The CDR3 nucleotides read TGTGCCAGCAGCCCTCCCCCTCTAGAATACTACGAGCAGTACTTC. Translated: CASSPPPLEYYEQYF. This chain joins TRBV6-2 or TRBV6-3 and TRBJ2-7; D is undetermined. V lost 6 bases to trimming and J lost 3 bases, with 18 bases between them. Germline CDR1 reads MNHEY; CDR2 reads SVGEGT. The CDR3 runs to 15 residues.

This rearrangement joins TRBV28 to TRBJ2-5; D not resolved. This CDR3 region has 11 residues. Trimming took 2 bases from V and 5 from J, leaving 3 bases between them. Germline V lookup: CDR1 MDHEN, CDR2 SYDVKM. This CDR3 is CASSLDETQYF. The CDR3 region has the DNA TGTGCCAGCAGTTTAGACGAGACCCAGTACTTC.

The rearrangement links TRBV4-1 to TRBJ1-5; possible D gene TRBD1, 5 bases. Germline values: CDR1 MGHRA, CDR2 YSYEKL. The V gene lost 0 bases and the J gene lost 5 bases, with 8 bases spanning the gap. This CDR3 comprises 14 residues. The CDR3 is CASSQEGVHQPQHF. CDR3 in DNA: TGCGCCAGCAGCCAAGAAGGGGTTCATCAGCCCCAGCATTTT.

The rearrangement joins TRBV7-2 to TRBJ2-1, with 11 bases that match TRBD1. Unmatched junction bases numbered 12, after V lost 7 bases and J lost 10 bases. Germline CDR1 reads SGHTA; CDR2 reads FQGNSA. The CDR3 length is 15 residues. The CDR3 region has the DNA TGTGCCAGCACTACCCAAGGACAGGGGGCGGGAGAGCAGTTCTTC. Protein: CASTTQGQGAGEQFF. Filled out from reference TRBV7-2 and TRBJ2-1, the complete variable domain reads GAGVSQSPSNKVTEKGKDVELRCDPISGHTALYWYRQSLGQGLEFLIYFQGNSAPDKSGLPSDRFSAERTGGSVSTLTIQRTQQEDSAVYLCASTTQGQGAGEQFFGPGTRLTVL.

The CDR3 loop is CAWSVGRGNSPLHF. The CDR3 nucleotides are TGTGCCTGGAGTGTAGGCAGGGGCAATTCACCCCTCCACTTT. The chain recombines TRBV30 with TRBJ1-6; possible D gene TRBD1, 6 bases. This CDR3 comprises 14 residues. Trimming cost V 0 bases and J 7 bases, with 10 bases left between them. Germline V lookup: CDR1 GTSNPN, CDR2 SVGIG (reference sequence).

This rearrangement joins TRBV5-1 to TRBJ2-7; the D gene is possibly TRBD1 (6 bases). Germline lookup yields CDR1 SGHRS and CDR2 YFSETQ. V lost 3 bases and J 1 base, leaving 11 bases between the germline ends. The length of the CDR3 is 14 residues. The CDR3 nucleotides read TGCGCCAGCAGCTACCAGGACAGTTCCTACGAGCAGTACTTC. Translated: CASSYQDSSYEQYF.

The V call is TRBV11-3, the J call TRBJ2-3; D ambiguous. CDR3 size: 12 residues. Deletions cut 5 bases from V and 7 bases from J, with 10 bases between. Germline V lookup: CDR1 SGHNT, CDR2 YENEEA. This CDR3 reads CASSQAENTQYF. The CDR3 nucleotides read TGTGCCAGCAGCCAGGCAGAGAATACGCAGTATTTT.

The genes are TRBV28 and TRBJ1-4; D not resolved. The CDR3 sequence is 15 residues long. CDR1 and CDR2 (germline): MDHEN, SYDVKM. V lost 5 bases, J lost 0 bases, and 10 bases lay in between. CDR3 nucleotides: TGTGCCAGCAGTAAAGACACTACAACTAATGAAAAACTGTTTTTT. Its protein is CASSKDTTTNEKLFF.

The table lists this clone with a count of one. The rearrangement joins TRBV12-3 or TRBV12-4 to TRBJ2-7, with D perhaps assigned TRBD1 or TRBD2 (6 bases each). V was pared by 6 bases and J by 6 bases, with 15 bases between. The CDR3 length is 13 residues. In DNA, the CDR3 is TGTGCCAGCAGCCCGGGGTCGGGGGCCGAGCAGTACTTC. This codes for CASSPGSGAEQYF.

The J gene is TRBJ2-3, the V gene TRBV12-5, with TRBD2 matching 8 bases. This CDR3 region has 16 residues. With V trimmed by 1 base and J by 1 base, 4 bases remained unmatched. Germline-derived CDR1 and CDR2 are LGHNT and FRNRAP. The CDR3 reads CASGLGLAFRTDTQYF. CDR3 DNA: TGTGCTAGTGGTTTGGGACTAGCGTTTCGCACAGATACGCAGTATTTT. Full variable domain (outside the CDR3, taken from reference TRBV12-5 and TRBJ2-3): DARVTQTPRHKVTEMGQEVTMRCQPILGHNTVFWYRQTMMQGLELLAYFRNRAPLDDSGMPKDRFSAEMPDATLATLKIQPSEPRDSAVYFCASGLGLAFRTDTQYFGPGTRLTVL.

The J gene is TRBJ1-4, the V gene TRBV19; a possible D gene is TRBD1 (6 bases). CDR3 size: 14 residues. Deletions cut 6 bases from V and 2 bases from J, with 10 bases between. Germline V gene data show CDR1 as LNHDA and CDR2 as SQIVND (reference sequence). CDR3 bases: TGTGCCAGTAGCAGGGGATATACTAATGAAAAACTGTTTTTT. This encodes CASSRGYTNEKLFF.

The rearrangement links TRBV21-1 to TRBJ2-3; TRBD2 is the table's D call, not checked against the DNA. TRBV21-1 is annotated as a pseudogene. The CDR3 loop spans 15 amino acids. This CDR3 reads CASSKALLEKDTQYF. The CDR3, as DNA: TGTGCCAGCAGCAAAGCGCTTCTCGAGAAAGATACGCAGTATTTT.

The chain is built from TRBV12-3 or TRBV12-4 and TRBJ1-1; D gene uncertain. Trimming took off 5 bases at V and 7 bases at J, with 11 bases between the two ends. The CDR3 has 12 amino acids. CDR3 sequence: CASSPREREAFF. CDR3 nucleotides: TGTGCCAGCAGTCCCCGGGAGCGTGAAGCTTTCTTT.

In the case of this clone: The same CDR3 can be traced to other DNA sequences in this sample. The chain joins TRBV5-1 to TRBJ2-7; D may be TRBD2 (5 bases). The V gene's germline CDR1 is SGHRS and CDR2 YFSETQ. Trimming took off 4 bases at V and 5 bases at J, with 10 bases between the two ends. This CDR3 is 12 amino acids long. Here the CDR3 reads CASSEWGDEQYF. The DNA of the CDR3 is TGCGCCAGCAGCGAATGGGGAGACGAGCAGTACTTC.

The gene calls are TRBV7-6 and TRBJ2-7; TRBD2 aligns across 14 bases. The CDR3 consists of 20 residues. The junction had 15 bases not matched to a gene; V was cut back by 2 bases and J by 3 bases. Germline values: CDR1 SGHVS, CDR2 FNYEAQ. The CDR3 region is CASSLTGGTSGSIGNYEQYF. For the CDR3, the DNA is TGTGCCAGCAGCTTAACGGGGGGGACTAGCGGGAGTATAGGGAACTACGAGCAGTACTTC. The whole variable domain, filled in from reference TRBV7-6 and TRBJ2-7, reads GAGVSQSPRYKVTKRGQDVALRCDPISGHVSLYWYRQALGQGPEFLTYFNYEAQQDKSGLPNDRFSAERPEGSISTLTIQRTEQRDSAMYRCASSLTGGTSGSIGNYEQYFGPGTRLTVT.

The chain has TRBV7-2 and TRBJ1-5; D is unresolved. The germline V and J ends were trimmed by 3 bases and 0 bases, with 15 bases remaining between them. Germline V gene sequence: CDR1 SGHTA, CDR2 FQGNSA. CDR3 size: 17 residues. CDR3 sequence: CASSFRPGVGSNQPQHF. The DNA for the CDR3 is TGTGCCAGCAGCTTCAGACCCGGGGTTGGTAGCAATCAGCCCCAGCATTTT.

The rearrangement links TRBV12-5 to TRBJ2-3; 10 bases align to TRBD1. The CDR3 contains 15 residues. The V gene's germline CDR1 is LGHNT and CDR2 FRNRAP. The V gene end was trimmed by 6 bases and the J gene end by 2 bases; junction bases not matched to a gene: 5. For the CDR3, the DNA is TGTGCTAGTGGAAAGGGACAGGGGATCACAGATACGCAGTATTTT. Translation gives CASGKGQGITDTQYF.

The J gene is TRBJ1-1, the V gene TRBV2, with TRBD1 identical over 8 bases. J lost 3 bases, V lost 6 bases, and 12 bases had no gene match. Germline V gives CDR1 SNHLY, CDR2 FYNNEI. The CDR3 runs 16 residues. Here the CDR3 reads CASRGGQGSAHTEAFF. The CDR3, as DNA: TGTGCCAGCAGGGGCGGACAGGGTTCGGCCCACACTGAAGCTTTCTTT.

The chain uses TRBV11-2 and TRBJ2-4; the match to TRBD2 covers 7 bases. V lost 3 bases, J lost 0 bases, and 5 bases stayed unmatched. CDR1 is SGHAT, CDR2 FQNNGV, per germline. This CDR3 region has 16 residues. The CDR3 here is CASSLSSGLAKNIQYF. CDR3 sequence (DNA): TGTGCCAGCAGCTTGAGTAGCGGGTTAGCCAAAAACATTCAGTACTTC. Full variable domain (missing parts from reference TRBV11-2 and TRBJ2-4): EAGVAQSPRYKIIEKRQSVAFWCNPISGHATLYWYQQILGQGPKLLIQFQNNGVVDDSQLPKDRFSAERLKGVDSTLKIQPAKLEDSAVYLCASSLSSGLAKNIQYFGAGTRLSVL.

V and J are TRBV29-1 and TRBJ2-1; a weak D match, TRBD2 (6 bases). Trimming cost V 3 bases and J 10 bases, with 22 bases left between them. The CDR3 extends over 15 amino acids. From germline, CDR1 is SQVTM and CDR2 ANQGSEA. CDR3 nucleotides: TGCAGCGTTGAGGTAAGCTACTACTGTGGGGGGGAGCAGTTCTTC. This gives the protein CSVEVSYYCGGEQFF.

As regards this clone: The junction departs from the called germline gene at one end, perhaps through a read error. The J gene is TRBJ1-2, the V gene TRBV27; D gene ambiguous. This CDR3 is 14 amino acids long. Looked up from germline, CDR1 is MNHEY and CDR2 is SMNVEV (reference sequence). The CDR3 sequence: CASSLFTVPLATSF. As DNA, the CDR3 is TGTGCCAGCAGTTTATTCACGGTCCCTTTGGCTACCTCCTTC.

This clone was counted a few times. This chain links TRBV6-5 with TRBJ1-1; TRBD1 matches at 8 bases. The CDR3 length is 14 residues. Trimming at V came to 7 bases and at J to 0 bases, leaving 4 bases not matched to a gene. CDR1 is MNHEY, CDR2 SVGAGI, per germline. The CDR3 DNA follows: TGTGCCAGCATTGGGACAGGACTGAACACTGAAGCTTTCTTT. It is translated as CASIGTGLNTEAFF.

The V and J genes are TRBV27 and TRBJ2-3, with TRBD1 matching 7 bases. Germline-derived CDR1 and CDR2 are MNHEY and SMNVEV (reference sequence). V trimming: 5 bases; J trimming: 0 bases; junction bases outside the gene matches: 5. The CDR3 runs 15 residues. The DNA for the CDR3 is TGTGCCAGCAGTCCGGGGACAGCCAGCACAGATACGCAGTATTTT. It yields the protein CASSPGTASTDTQYF.

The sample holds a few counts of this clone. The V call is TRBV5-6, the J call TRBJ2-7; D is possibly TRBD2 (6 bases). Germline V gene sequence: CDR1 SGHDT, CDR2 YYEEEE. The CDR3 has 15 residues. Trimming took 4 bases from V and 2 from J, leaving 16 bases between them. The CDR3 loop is CASSPGVTGPYEQYF. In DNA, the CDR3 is TGTGCCAGCAGCCCGGGGGTAACAGGACCCTACGAGCAGTACTTC.